This passage covers 10 T cell receptor beta chains from one sample sequenced in a study of T cells after posttransplantation cyclophosphamide (dated by TCRdb to the mid-2010s). Naive T cells were defined as viable CD3+CD4+ or CD3+CD8+ cells that were CCR7+CD45RA+CD45RO-CD95-CD27+CD28+. Library construction relied on the immunoSEQ multiplex PCR assay. TCRdb took this table from immuneACCESS and kept in-frame rearrangements with V and J called. Such tables lack part of the clones; where checked against another copy, unresolved V genes explain under half of the gap, and the rest is unexplained. The sample table shows 31,000 or so clones, and around nine tenths are seen once. The top ten clones comprise 0.1% of the sample. Sample: naive CD4+ T cells sorted from blood. These receptors all stem from a man younger than 45 in good health and a related stem cell transplant donor.

The CDR3 reads CASVPGGLNTEAFF. The CDR3 DNA reads as TGTGCCAGCGTCCCAGGGGGACTCAACACTGAAGCTTTCTTT. The chain links TRBV6-5 to TRBJ1-1; 7 positions match TRBD1. The CDR3 has 14 residues. Trimming removed 8 bases from V and 2 bases from J; junction bases left unmatched: 8. Germline loops: CDR1 MNHEY, CDR2 SVGAGI.

The J gene is TRBJ1-4, the V gene TRBV7-9; TRBD1 agrees at 10 bases. J was trimmed by 7 bases and V by 2 bases; bases with no gene match: 4. Germline CDR1 is SEHNR and CDR2 is FQNEAQ (reference sequence). CDR3 length: 15 residues. The CDR3 loop reads CASSLTDRGSEKLFF. The CDR3 DNA is TGTGCCAGCAGCTTAACGGACAGGGGGAGTGAAAAACTGTTTTTT. Variable domain in full (rest from reference TRBV7-9 and TRBJ1-4): DTGVSQNPRHKITKRGQNVTFRCDPISEHNRLYWYRQTLGQGPEFLTYFQNEAQLEKSRLLSDRFSAERPKGSFSTLEIQRTEQGDSAMYLCASSLTDRGSEKLFFGSGTQLSVL.

The table lists this clone with a few counts. The chain recombines TRBV2 with TRBJ1-5; 7 positions match TRBD1. CDR3 size: 13 residues. V was clipped by 3 bases and J by 10 bases; unmatched bases: 6. Per the germline V gene, CDR1 is SNHLY and CDR2 is FYNNEI. CDR3 nucleotide sequence: TGTGCCAGCAGTGACCCAGGGGGGAGACCCCAGCATTTT. This gives the protein CASSDPGGRPQHF.

The V call is TRBV5-6, the J call TRBJ1-1, with D possibly TRBD1 on 5 matching bases. The CDR3 runs 14 residues. V was cut by 4 bases and J by 4 bases, with 14 bases left in between. The germline V gene encodes CDR1 SGHDT and CDR2 YYEEEE. CDR3 loop: CASSLLGPFTEAFF. The CDR3 region has the DNA TGTGCCAGCAGCCTGTTGGGGCCCTTCACTGAAGCTTTCTTT.

The chain joins TRBV4-1 to TRBJ1-3; D gene unclear. The CDR3 consists of 14 residues. The germline CDR1 and CDR2 sequences are MGHRA and YSYEKL. Deletions cut 6 bases from V and 0 bases from J, with 9 bases between. The DNA of the CDR3 is TGCGCCAGCAGGAGTCTGAGCTCTGGAAACACCATATATTTT. As protein: CASRSLSSGNTIYF.

The gene calls are TRBV27 and TRBJ2-1, with D possibly TRBD2 on 6 matching bases. The CDR3 spans 16 residues. V was shortened by 5 bases and J by 4 bases, with 18 bases between the two germline ends. CDR1 MNHEY and CDR2 SMNVEV come from the germline V gene (reference sequence). The CDR3 sequence: CASSRGLPDTYNEQFF. The CDR3 DNA reads TGTGCCAGCAGTCGCGGACTACCGGATACATACAATGAGCAGTTCTTC.

This clone was found once. The rearrangement joins TRBV9 to TRBJ1-6; the D is unclear. The CDR3 has 16 residues. CDR1 is SGDLS and CDR2 is YYNGEE in the germline V gene. Trimming pared 3 bases from V and 6 bases from J, leaving 16 bases between. Written as DNA, the CDR3 is TGTGCCAGCAGCGCCCCGAGGGCCAGGACTAATTCACCCCTCCACTTT. This translates into CASSAPRARTNSPLHF. Full variable domain (remainder filled in from reference TRBV9 and TRBJ1-6): DSGVTQTPKHLITATGQRVTLRCSPRSGDLSVYWYQQSLDQGLQFLIQYYNGEERAKGNILERFSAQQFPDLHSELNLSSLELGDSALYFCASSAPRARTNSPLHFGNGTRLTVT.

This clone has just one count. The rearrangement links TRBV6-1 to TRBJ1-3; tentative D call: TRBD1 (6 bases). Germline V lookup: CDR1 MNHNS, CDR2 SASEGT. This CDR3 comprises 15 residues. Trimming took off 6 bases at V and 0 bases at J, with 12 bases between the two ends. The CDR3 sequence is CASRRGQTSGNTIYF. CDR3 sequence (DNA): TGTGCCAGCAGAAGAGGACAGACCTCTGGAAACACCATATATTTT.

The chain recombines TRBV5-1 with TRBJ1-2; a weak D match, TRBD1 (5 bases). Germline V gene sequence: CDR1 SGHRS, CDR2 YFSETQ. The CDR3 is 13 residues long. The ends were cut back, 0 bases at V and 7 bases at J, with 10 bases in the middle. CDR3 in amino acids: CASSLAGKSGYTF. The CDR3 nucleotides read TGCGCCAGCAGCTTGGCAGGGAAGTCTGGCTACACCTTC.

This chain joins TRBV6-6 and TRBJ2-3; TRBD2 matches 8 bases. Germline CDR1 and CDR2: MNHNY and SVGAGI (reference sequence). V was pared by 7 bases and J by 1 base, with 4 bases of the junction left unmatched. CDR3 length: 14 amino acids. This CDR3 is CASNSAGGTDTQYF. CDR3 nucleotide sequence: TGTGCCAGCAACTCAGCGGGGGGCACAGATACGCAGTATTTT.